The T cell receptor (beta chain) under discussion was sequenced for a study of a mutant IDH1 vaccine in newly diagnosed glioma. Germline V gene lookup returns CDR1 SEHNR and CDR2 FQNEAQ (reference sequence). The CDR3 runs 12 residues. Trimming stripped 11 bases from V and 10 bases from J, with 15 bases between. The protocol was immunoSEQ multiplex PCR, while the TCRdb copy is restricted to in-frame clones and leaves out a portion. This sample has fewer than 90,000 clones, with 84% found just once. About this clone itself: What it binds is unknown.

The time point is: week 35, safety follow-up. The study gave 300 ug of mutant IDH1 20-mer peptide per vaccine dose, with topical imiquimod. At weeks 1, 3, 5, 7, 11, 15, 19 and 23, patients received a vaccination, eight in all. The rearrangement uses TRBV7-9 and TRBJ1-6; D is undetermined. The sequence came from a young man with glioma. This specimen was PBMCs, taken from a glioma patient whose treatment included an IDH1 peptide vaccine. This CDR3 is CAVGTSESPLHF. The CDR3 nucleotides read TGTGCCGTGGGAACTAGTGAATCACCCCTCCACTTT.